This T cell receptor (beta chain) was observed in a study of CD8 T cells in Susac syndrome. The multiple sclerosis control group consisted of treatment-naive patients whose relapsing-remitting disease, which was either stable or active, fulfilled revised McDonald criteria. Negative isolation was used for CD8+ and CD4+ T cells and FACS enrichment for TEMRA cells. Regarding this clonotype: What it recognizes is unknown.

Whole-study findings and limits: Only a relatively small number of individuals were included in the TCR sequencing and HLA analysis.

It was with random hexamers that about 0.45 to 1 ug RNA was reverse transcribed. The CDR3 of TCR beta was amplified by immunoSEQ multiplex PCR across 54 Vbeta and 13 Jbeta. Each CDR3 protein is one row after TCRdb ran MiXCR on the immunoSEQ multiplex PCR reads. Found here are 140,000 or so distinct CDR3 sequences, roughly 96% of them singletons; the top ten hold 0.11%. The source is a human donor with multiple sclerosis. The material sequenced was CD4+ T cells from PBMCs.

Here the CDR3 reads CASSQAKETQYF. CDR3 nucleotides: TGTGCCAGCAGCCAAGCGAAAGAGACCCAGTACTTC. The chain recombines TRBV3-1 with TRBJ2-5, with unresolved D. The CDR3 has 12 amino acids. Trimming stripped 1 base from V and 3 bases from J, with 3 bases between. CDR1 and CDR2 from the germline V gene are LGHDT and YNNKEL (reference sequence).